Shown below are 13 T cell receptor beta chains from a single sample sequenced in a study of T cell responses to AZD1222 COVID-19 vaccine. Libraries were prepared by immunoSEQ multiplex PCR; TCRdb keeps only in-frame clonotypes and omits some of them. The sample yields 100,000 to 120,000 clones, 85% to 90% seen once. The source material was peripheral blood, sampled on day 0 of AZD1222 vaccination. The receptors shown here come from an adult in good health.

The chain has TRBV7-2 and TRBJ2-1; the D is unclear. Per germline, CDR1 SGHTA and CDR2 FQGNSA. With 0 bases removed from V and 8 bases from J, the gap between germline ends came to 17 bases. The CDR3 spans 16 residues. CDR3: CASSLAPLPGGDEQFF. The CDR3 nucleotides read TGTGCCAGCAGCTTAGCGCCCCTCCCCGGCGGCGATGAGCAGTTCTTC.

For the CDR3, the DNA is TGTGCCAGCAGTTACCTGGAAGGGTCCTATAATTCACCCCTCCACTTT. Its translation: CASSYLEGSYNSPLHF. This chain links TRBV6-5 with TRBJ1-6; D gene unclear. Deletions cut 2 bases from V and 1 base from J, with 9 bases between. CDR1 MNHEY and CDR2 SVGAGI come from the germline V gene. The CDR3 has 16 residues.

The chain combines TRBV5-1 with TRBJ2-7; D call uncertain. CDR1 is SGHRS, CDR2 YFSETQ, per germline. Trimming cost V 0 bases and J 3 bases, with 10 bases left between them. This CDR3 has 14 residues. The CDR3 sequence: CASSLGTDLYEQYF. The CDR3 DNA follows: TGCGCCAGCAGCTTGGGGACGGACCTCTACGAGCAGTACTTC.

The V and J genes are TRBV5-1 and TRBJ2-3; no definite D call. CDR1 and CDR2 (germline): SGHRS, YFSETQ. V was cut by 4 bases and J by 7 bases, with 7 bases left in between. This CDR3 spans 11 amino acids. In DNA, the CDR3 is TGCGCCAGCAGCCCCATCAATACGCAGTATTTT. It translates to CASSPINTQYF.

V gene TRBV6-6 combines with J gene TRBJ2-2; 9 bases agree with TRBD2. The CDR3 loop spans 18 amino acids. Germline trimming cut 5 bases from V and 0 bases from J; bases unmatched to any gene: 10. CDR1 and CDR2 (germline): MNHNY, SVGAGI (reference sequence). The CDR3 region is CASSHPVRLAANTGELFF. The CDR3, as DNA: TGTGCCAGCAGTCACCCTGTGCGACTAGCGGCGAACACCGGGGAGCTGTTTTTT.

This rearrangement joins TRBV28 to TRBJ2-7; 10 bases line up with TRBD2. This CDR3 comprises 15 residues. The germline gives CDR1 MDHEN, CDR2 SYDVKM. With V trimmed by 1 base and J by 0 bases, 0 bases remained unmatched. Here the CDR3 reads CASSLLAGGSYEQYF. CDR3 in DNA: TGTGCCAGCAGTTTATTAGCGGGGGGCTCCTACGAGCAGTACTTC.

J is TRBJ2-1 and V is TRBV6-2 or TRBV6-3, with unresolved D. Germline values: CDR1 MNHEY, CDR2 SVGEGT. The CDR3 is made up of 15 amino acids. V lost 4 bases, J lost 2 bases, and 12 bases lay in between. The CDR3 DNA sequence: TGTGCCAGCAGTTCCCACTTTCGCGCCTACAATGAGCAGTTCTTC. Its protein is CASSSHFRAYNEQFF.

The chain carries TRBV4-3 and TRBJ1-1, with TRBD1 matching over 11 bases. Trimming at V came to 2 bases and at J to 5 bases, leaving 7 bases not matched to a gene. CDR1 LGHNA and CDR2 YSLEER come from the germline V gene. The CDR3 totals 16 residues. In DNA, the CDR3 is TGCGCCAGCAGCCAAACCGGACAGGGGGCGCGGACTGAAGCTTTCTTT. Its translation: CASSQTGQGARTEAFF.

V and J are TRBV3-1 (or the pseudogene TRBV3-2) and TRBJ2-2, with 10 bases aligning to TRBD2. The V and J ends lost 8 bases and 3 bases, in that order; junction bases with no gene match: 3. From germline, CDR1 is LGHDT and CDR2 YNNKEL (reference sequence). This CDR3 is built from 14 residues. CDR3 coding DNA: TGTGCCAGCGGGAGCGGGAGGGACACCGGGGAGCTGTTTTTT. Protein product: CASGSGRDTGELFF.

V usage is TRBV28 and J usage is TRBJ1-4, with 7 nucleotides matching TRBD1. Germline trimming cut 6 bases from V and 7 bases from J; bases unmatched to any gene: 5. This CDR3 has 13 amino acids. Germline CDR1 and CDR2: MDHEN and SYDVKM. The CDR3 reads CASSQGGVEKLFF. The CDR3 region has the DNA TGTGCCAGCAGCCAGGGGGGTGTTGAAAAACTGTTTTTT. Variable domain in full (rest from reference TRBV28 and TRBJ1-4): DVKVTQSSRYLVKRTGEKVFLECVQDMDHENMFWYRQDPGLGLRLIYFSYDVKMKEKGDIPEGYSVSREKKERFSLILESASTNQTSMYLCASSQGGVEKLFFGSGTQLSVL.

The rearrangement uses TRBV9 and TRBJ2-2; TRBD1 matches at 9 bases. Germline CDR1 and CDR2: SGDLS and YYNGEE. The CDR3 covers 14 residues. J lost 8 bases, V lost 3 bases, and 5 bases had no gene match. The CDR3 nucleotides are TGTGCCAGCAGCGCTGGGACAGGGAAAGGGGAGCTGTTTTTT. Its protein product is CASSAGTGKGELFF.

This chain uses TRBV4-1 with TRBJ2-7; D is undetermined. V lost 0 bases and J 6 bases, leaving 6 bases between the germline ends. The CDR3 totals 12 residues. Germline V gene data show CDR1 as MGHRA and CDR2 as YSYEKL. The CDR3 sequence is CASSQDNTEQYF. Here the CDR3 DNA reads TGCGCCAGCAGCCAAGACAACACCGAGCAGTACTTC.

This clone appeared a few times. The chain combines TRBV5-4 with TRBJ2-7; D remains unclear. The CDR3 has 15 residues. CDR1 is SGHNT, CDR2 YYREEE, per germline (reference sequence). V was clipped by 3 bases and J by 2 bases, with 15 bases between them. CDR3 amino acids: CASSWGPTGAYEQYF. CDR3 bases: TGTGCCAGCAGCTGGGGTCCTACTGGGGCCTACGAGCAGTACTTC.